This T cell receptor beta chain is from a study of cytomegalovirus exposure and HLA in healthy donors listed by TCRdb under 2017. At the level of the whole study: An earlier analysis of approximately 590 of the donors reported approximately 300 Gb of sequence data and about 100 million unique TCR beta sequences from 150 million to 200 million T cells. An early release that covered roughly 600 HLA-typed donors contained around 300 gigabases of sequencing data and roughly 84 million unique TCR sequences. Among the roughly 400 genotyped donors, about 83% belonged to the genetic ancestry cluster associated with self-reported Caucasian donors. The study was designed to test whether signatures of past pathogen exposure could be identified by cataloging public T cell receptors. The T cell repertoires of several hundred subjects were profiled by immunosequencing and related to cytomegalovirus serostatus. Along with the roughly 700-subject first cohort, a separate validation cohort of around 120 different subjects was used. High-throughput TCR immunosequencing, statistical association of individual TCRs with disease status, and machine learning were combined to predict cytomegalovirus infection status. In a later analysis, previously published TCR beta repertoires from 670 or so donors were re-analyzed and high-resolution HLA genotyping was added so that TCR occurrence patterns could be studied. Rather than using new phenotypic data, the later analysis identified candidate immune exposures from TCR beta sequences and from how often those sequences occurred across donors. To decide whether each TCR beta V gene segment behaved as functional or pseudogenic, an earlier analysis of some 580 of the donors relied on high-throughput TCR beta sequencing. Donor age, sex, ethnicity and CMV serostatus were compiled together with the repertoire data. In a later genetic analysis, genome-wide SNP genotypes for about 60% of the 666 donors were used, and that subset was treated as a discovery cohort. Every discovery cohort repertoire had been produced on one sequencing platform. HLA typing covered class I and class II loci at four-digit resolution. The number of donors typed differed by locus, with about 629-640 for A, B, C, DRB1 and DQB1, 522 for DQA1, 600 to 610 for DPA1, and around 430 for DPB1. Several DR-DQ haplotypes were handled as single units for association and clustering, since linkage in the cohort was strong. Among some 400 genotyped donors of the cohort, an average of around 240,000 unique TCR beta nucleotide sequences was sequenced per donor, of which 15% to 20% were non-productive.

Study-level results and caveats: Immune exposure information for the cohort was limited to CMV serostatus. The earlier analysis of approximately 590 of the donors excluded approximately 17 rarely observed V segments, including chromosome 9 orphons, because counts were too low. Assigning TCR associations to individual alleles was difficult when HLA alleles, especially DR and DQ, strongly co-occurred. According to a later genetic analysis, donors in an Asian-associated ancestry cluster had fewer N-insertions in productive TCRs than the approximately 630-donor mean. A later analysis reported that several top co-occurrence clusters appeared linked to parvovirus B19, influenza, CMV and Epstein-Barr virus. At a false discovery rate of 0.05, a later analysis linked around 17,000 TCR beta sequences to specific HLA alleles. In this cohort, only TCR beta chains were sequenced, and detectable features were limited by the absence of alpha or paired-chain data. A total of 150 to 200 TCR beta chains were listed by the study as associated with cytomegalovirus. In both the original and validation cohorts, the classifier was reported to diagnose cytomegalovirus status with high specificity and sensitivity. Most TCR sequences were observed very rarely across donors, whereas some public TCRs were present in many individuals. According to a later analysis, TCR association rates differed among HLA loci, with DRB1 alleles showing the most associated TCRs and HLA-C alleles showing the fewest. An earlier analysis of approximately 600 of the donors showed that most TCR beta V segments appeared in productive rearrangements either about 90% or about 30% of the time, which broadly matched IMGT annotations. Because HLA typing was missing for some donors at each locus, association tests included only the typed subset. Linkage disequilibrium might explain the correlated functional status among segregating V segments, but an unknown experimental factor could not be excluded. A few of the identified cytomegalovirus-associated TCR beta chains were confirmed in vitro to be specific for cytomegalovirus antigens. Most CMV-associated TCR beta chains appeared to be HLA-restricted in a later analysis, and the HLA associations seemed to be driven largely by CMV exposure. A further reported finding was that TCR beta sequences accurately predicted the HLA-A and HLA-B alleles for most subjects in the first cohort. In a later analysis, HLA-associated TCR beta chains showed more clonal expansion and lower generation probabilities than non-associated chains that were equally common. The sequencing pipeline was judged likely to have produced a cluster of highly shared sequence variants as a technical artifact. According to the authors, the approach could potentially be generalized to other disease states and immunological phenotypes. Presence/absence analyses assumed roughly uniform sequencing depth across donors, an assumption that may not hold. In a later genetic analysis, a missense DCLRE1C variant was associated with V-gene and J-gene trimming of TCR beta chains, and the association was replicated in an independent cohort.

Comments on this clone: The target of this receptor is not known. Per-base qualities were not stored, and no clone one base away is much larger.

The library was built by means of the immunoSEQ multiplex PCR assay. For the multiplex PCR, a mixture combining 60 forward primers for TCR Vbeta segments and 13 reverse primers for TCR Jbeta segments was used. A multiplex PCR assay on genomic DNA amplified the CDR3 region of rearranged TCR beta genes. The amplified TCR beta libraries were sequenced on the Illumina HiSeq System as 87-base-pair reads. The source study handled its data this way. A later analysis tallied about 77 million unique TCR beta chains across the 640 or so repertoires, and roughly 11 million of those chains were shared by two or more donors. A nearest-neighbor algorithm error-corrected the raw reads and collapsed the reads into unique sequences, merging closely related sequences to remove PCR and sequencing errors. V, D and J gene segments were assigned by aligning CDR3 sequences to IMGT reference sequences. For a sequence to be retained, at least a six-nucleotide match to both a V gene segment and a J gene segment was required. Rearrangements were classified as productive when the CDR3 lacked stop codons and remained in frame with V and J, and all other rearrangements were classified as non-productive. CDR3 was defined by IMGT convention, running from the second conserved V-encoded cysteine to the conserved J-encoded phenylalanine. In an earlier analysis of around 600 of the donors, sequences lacking an unambiguous match to a single V gene segment were excluded. An earlier analysis of approximately 590 of the donors classified V segments as functional when productive rearrangements were above 56.7% and as segregating when the standard deviation between donors was above 5%. To diagnose cytomegalovirus status from the catalog of TCR beta chain sequences, a statistical classification framework was built. A later analysis assigned V and J genes by comparing TCR nucleotide sequences with IMGT/GENE-DB human TR gene sequences. In a later analysis, CDR3 sequences and most-parsimonious VDJ recombination scenarios were assigned using the TCRdist pipeline. In a later analysis, every TCR beta chain was defined by the combination of its CDR3 amino acid sequence and its V-gene family, and reads without a unique V-gene family were dropped. A later analysis removed 500 to 650 highly shared, low-generation-probability nucleotide sequences to deal with suspected cross-contamination and a sequencing artifact. In a later analysis, a clonal expansion index for each public chain was calculated from normalized within-repertoire ranks of inferred template counts. In a later analysis, generation probabilities were computed using a VDJ recombination model fitted to out-of-frame rearrangements, and the results were checked against IGoR. In a later analysis, TCR-TCR, TCR-HLA and TCR-CMV co-occurrence was scored with hypergeometric tests, and a repertoire-size bias correction was applied to TCR pairs. A later analysis estimated false discovery rates by permuting HLA or CMV assignments 20 times. A later analysis grouped co-occurring TCRs with DBSCAN, adding TCRdist sequence similarity when clustering within HLA-allele-positive subsets. Co-occurrence clustering excluded repertoires with fewer than 30,000 or more than 120,000 public chains, plus five with anomalous nucleotide sharing. Drawn from immuneACCESS, this table holds only the in-frame rearrangements with V and J called that TCRdb kept. Clones are partly lost; checked studies trace under half to an unresolved V gene and leave the rest unexplained. V and J calls and clone size are those listed in that table; D and trimming were worked out from the DNA. The sample records some 95,000 clones, 60% to 80% of which are singletons. The ten largest clones take up around 7.3% of the sample.

In total, more than 500 healthy bone marrow donors made up the cohort. At the time of sampling, every cohort member was nominally healthy, though immune exposures that went unrecorded were likely present. The donor was CMV seropositive and belonged to the group of 270 or so seropositive cohort members. A peripheral blood sample was provided by each donor, and peripheral blood mononuclear cells were used for TCR beta sequencing. Genomic DNA was extracted from the blood cell samples with the Qiagen DNeasy Blood Extraction Kit. This TCR derives from a man aged 45-65 years in good health and CMV-seropositive. The sample comprised PBMCs.

The DNA sequence reads TGTGCCTGGAGCGTCCTCAGGGGTGGCTATGGCTACACCTTC. Its translation reads: CAWSVLRGGYGYTF. Rearrangement joined TRBV30 to TRBJ1-2; 6 matching bases give a weak D call of TRBD1. V and J are truncated by 3 bases and 4 bases respectively, leaving an intervening sequence of 15 bases. From cysteine to phenylalanine, the CDR3 is 14 amino acids long. Solely the CDR3 DNA is kept, with 42 bases framed from the first base. CDR1 and CDR2 are drawn from the germline V gene (reference sequence): GTSNPN, SVGIG. The variable domain in full, with residues beyond the CDR3 obtained from the reference TRBV30 and TRBJ1-2 genes, is SQTIHQWPATLVQPVGSPLSLECTVEGTSNPNLYWYRQAAGRGLQLLFYSVGIGQISSEVPQNLSASRPQDRQFILSSKKLLLSDSGFYLCAWSVLRGGYGYTFGSGTRLTVV.